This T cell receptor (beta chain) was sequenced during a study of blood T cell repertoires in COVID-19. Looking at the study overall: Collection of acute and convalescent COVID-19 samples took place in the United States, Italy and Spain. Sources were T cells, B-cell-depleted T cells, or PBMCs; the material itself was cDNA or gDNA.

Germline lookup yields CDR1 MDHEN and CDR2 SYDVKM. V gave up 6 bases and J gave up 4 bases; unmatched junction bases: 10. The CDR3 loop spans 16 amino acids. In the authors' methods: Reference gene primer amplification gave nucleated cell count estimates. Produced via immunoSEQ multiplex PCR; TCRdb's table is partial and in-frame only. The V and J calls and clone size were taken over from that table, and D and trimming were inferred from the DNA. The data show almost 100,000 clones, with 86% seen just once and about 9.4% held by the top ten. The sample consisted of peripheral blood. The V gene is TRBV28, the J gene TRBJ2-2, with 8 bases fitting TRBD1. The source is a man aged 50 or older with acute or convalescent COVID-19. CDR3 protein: CASRTPQGDPTGELFF. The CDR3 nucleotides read TGTGCCAGCAGGACCCCACAGGGGGACCCCACCGGGGAGCTGTTTTTT.